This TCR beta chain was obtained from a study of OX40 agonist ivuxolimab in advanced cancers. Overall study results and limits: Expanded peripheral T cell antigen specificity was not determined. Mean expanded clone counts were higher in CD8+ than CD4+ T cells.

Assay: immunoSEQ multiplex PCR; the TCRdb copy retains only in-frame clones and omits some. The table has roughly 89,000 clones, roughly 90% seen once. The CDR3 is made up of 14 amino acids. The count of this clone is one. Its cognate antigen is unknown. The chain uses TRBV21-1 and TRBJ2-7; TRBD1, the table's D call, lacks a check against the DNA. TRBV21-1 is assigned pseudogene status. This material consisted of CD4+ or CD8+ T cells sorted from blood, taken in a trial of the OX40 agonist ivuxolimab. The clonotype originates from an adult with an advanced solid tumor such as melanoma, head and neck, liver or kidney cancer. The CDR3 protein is CASSKLTGIYEQYF. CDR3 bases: TGTGCCAGCAGCAAATTGACAGGGATCTACGAGCAGTACTTC.